The next 15 T cell receptor beta chains were all read from a single sample in a study of blood T cell repertoires in COVID-19. Assay: immunoSEQ multiplex PCR; the TCRdb copy retains only in-frame clones and omits some. This table holds around 130,000 clones, roughly 79% found once. The sequenced sample was peripheral blood. The source is a human donor in a cohort sampled during active COVID-19.

V is TRBV12-3 or TRBV12-4 and J is TRBJ1-2; the D is unclear. The CDR3 totals 13 residues. V was clipped by 7 bases and J by 4 bases, with 13 bases between them. Here the CDR3 reads CASTPEGSYGYTF. Written as DNA, the CDR3 is TGTGCCAGCACCCCGGAAGGGAGCTATGGCTACACCTTC.

The V and J genes are TRBV6-5 and TRBJ2-1; 11 bases align to TRBD2. J was trimmed by 10 bases and V by 2 bases; bases with no gene match: 7. The CDR3 contains 15 residues. CDR1 is MNHEY and CDR2 is SVGAGI in the germline V gene. CDR3 nucleotides: TGTGCCAGCAGTTACGATAGCGGGGGGGCCCGGGAGCAGTTCTTC. Translation: CASSYDSGGAREQFF.

This chain connects TRBV10-1 to TRBJ2-2; 7 nucleotides match TRBD1. The germline V gene has CDR1 WNHNN and CDR2 SYGVQD (reference sequence). This CDR3 is 19 amino acids long. After removal of 0 bases from V and 4 bases from J, the junction contained 14 bases not matched to a gene. This chain's CDR3 is CASSESVSLGTVSTGELFF. Here the CDR3 DNA reads TGCGCCAGCAGTGAGTCGGTTTCCCTCGGGACAGTATCCACCGGGGAGCTGTTTTTT.

J is TRBJ1-2 and V is TRBV14; D might be TRBD1 (5 bases). Trimming left V 1 base short and J 6 bases short, with 12 bases between. CDR1 is SGHDN, CDR2 FVKESK, per germline. This CDR3 comprises 14 residues. The CDR3 nucleotides are TGTGCCAGCAGCCAAGTGTTCAGGGTTGATGGCTACACCTTC. As protein: CASSQVFRVDGYTF.

The gene calls are TRBV5-1 and TRBJ2-5; D is unclear. The germline V gene has CDR1 SGHRS and CDR2 YFSETQ. The CDR3 runs to 14 residues. The V end was cut by 2 bases, the J end by 1 base, with 9 bases between. DNA of the CDR3: TGCGCCAGCAGCTTTACAGTGAGCCAAGAGACCCAGTACTTC. Encoded protein: CASSFTVSQETQYF.

This chain joins TRBV6-2 or TRBV6-3 and TRBJ2-3; D unclear. CDR3 length equals 15 residues. CDR1 is MNHEY, CDR2 SVGEGT, per germline. Trimming removed 0 bases at V and 5 bases at J, with 12 bases between. The DNA for the CDR3 is TGTGCCAGCAGTTACTCTCCGGTTTCCGGAGATACGCAGTATTTT. As protein: CASSYSPVSGDTQYF.

The chain couples TRBV10-3 to TRBJ1-2; tentatively, D is TRBD1 (5 bases). The CDR3 contains 15 residues. Germline CDR1 ENHRY, CDR2 SYGVKD. V dropped 1 base and J dropped 4 bases, with 13 bases sitting between them. CDR3 DNA: TGTGCCATCAGTGAGTGGCAGGGTGATAGCTATGGCTACACCTTC. Its translation is CAISEWQGDSYGYTF.

This chain links TRBV11-3 with TRBJ2-2, with 10 bases fitting TRBD2. With 5 bases clipped from V and 7 bases from J, the junction kept 7 bases outside the gene matches. The CDR3 spans 15 residues. Germline CDR1 is SGHNT and CDR2 is YENEEA. The CDR3 sequence is CASSPSGGFGGELFF. DNA of the CDR3: TGTGCCAGCAGCCCTAGCGGGGGTTTCGGCGGGGAGCTGTTTTTT.

The chain joins TRBV28 to TRBJ2-2; a possible D gene is TRBD1 (5 bases). This CDR3 contains 14 residues. In germline, CDR1 is MDHEN, CDR2 SYDVKM. V was trimmed by 7 bases and J by 1 base, leaving 10 bases between them. CDR3 nucleotides: TGTGCCAGCACCACCAGGGTGAACACCGGGGAGCTGTTTTTT. It translates to CASTTRVNTGELFF.

Only a few counts were recorded for this clone. The chain has TRBV19 and TRBJ1-2, with TRBD1 matching 7 bases. Trimming removed 5 bases from V and 3 bases from J; junction bases left unmatched: 3. Germline CDR1 LNHDA, CDR2 SQIVND (reference sequence). CDR3 size: 13 residues. CDR3: CASSPGTDYGYTF. In DNA, the CDR3 is TGTGCCAGTAGTCCCGGGACAGACTATGGCTACACCTTC.

This rearrangement joins TRBV5-4 to TRBJ2-5; possibly TRBD1 for D (5 bases). CDR1 is SGHNT, CDR2 YYREEE, per germline (reference sequence). The CDR3 extends over 14 amino acids. The germline V and J ends were trimmed by 2 bases and 1 base, with 9 bases remaining between them. The CDR3 DNA reads as TGTGCCAGCAGCTTTGGGGCAGGCCAAGAGACCCAGTACTTC. Its protein product is CASSFGAGQETQYF.

This clone appeared many times. V and J are TRBV5-1 and TRBJ1-2; D unresolved. The CDR3 spans 14 residues. V was shortened by 0 bases and J by 8 bases, with 14 bases between the two germline ends. CDR1 and CDR2 from the germline V gene are SGHRS and YFSETQ. The chain's CDR3 is CASSLDRPGSGYTF. DNA of the CDR3: TGCGCCAGCAGCTTGGACCGTCCGGGGAGCGGCTACACCTTC. Complete variable domain (other parts from reference TRBV5-1 and TRBJ1-2): KAGVTQTPRYLIKTRGQQVTLSCSPISGHRSVSWYQQTPGQGLQFLFEYFSETQRNKGNFPGRFSGRQFSNSRSEMNVSTLELGDSALYLCASSLDRPGSGYTFGSGTRLTVV.

This sequence joins TRBV7-8 and TRBJ1-1, with D perhaps matching TRBD1 (6 bases). The ends were cut back, 5 bases at V and 0 bases at J, with 13 bases in the middle. Germline CDR1 SGHVS, CDR2 FQNEAQ. The CDR3 is 15 amino acids. CDR3 in DNA: TGTGCCAGCAGCCACGGGACAATCATGAACACTGAAGCTTTCTTT. This sequence encodes CASSHGTIMNTEAFF.

The chain carries TRBV24-1 and TRBJ1-6; TRBD1 might be the D (6 bases). CDR3 length: 15 amino acids. V lost 5 bases, J lost 11 bases, and 18 bases lay in between. CDR1 is KGHDR, CDR2 SFDVKD, per germline. In nucleotides, the CDR3 is TGTGCCACCAGTGTCTCAACCGGGACACCTCCACCCCTCCACTTT. It specifies CATSVSTGTPPPLHF.

Turning to this clone: Other DNA sequences in this specimen translate into the identical CDR3. V usage is TRBV30 and J usage is TRBJ1-5, with D tentatively TRBD1 (5 bases). Between the trimmed V and J ends, which lost 0 bases and 4 bases, there was a span of 7 bases. Germline V gene sequence: CDR1 GTSNPN, CDR2 SVGIG (reference sequence). The CDR3 has 13 amino acids. CDR3 DNA sequence: TGTGCCTGGAGTGTCGGGGGGAATCAGCCCCAGCATTTT. The encoded protein is CAWSVGGNQPQHF.